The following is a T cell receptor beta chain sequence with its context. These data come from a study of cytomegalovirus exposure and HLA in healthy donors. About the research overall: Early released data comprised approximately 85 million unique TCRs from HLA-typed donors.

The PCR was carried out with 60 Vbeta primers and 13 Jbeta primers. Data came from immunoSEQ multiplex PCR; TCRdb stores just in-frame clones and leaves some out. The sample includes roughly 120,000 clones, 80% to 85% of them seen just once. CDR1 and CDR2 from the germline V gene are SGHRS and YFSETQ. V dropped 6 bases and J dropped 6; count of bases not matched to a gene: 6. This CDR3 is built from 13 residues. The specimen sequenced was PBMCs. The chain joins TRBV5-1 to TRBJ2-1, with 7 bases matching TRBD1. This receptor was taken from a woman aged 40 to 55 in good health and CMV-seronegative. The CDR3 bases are TGCGCCAGCACCCGACAGGGTACCAATGAGCAGTTCTTC. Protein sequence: CASTRQGTNEQFF.